One sample yielded the 20 T cell receptor beta chains listed below, sequenced in a study of PD-L1 blockade in urothelial cancer. Assay: immunoSEQ multiplex PCR; the TCRdb copy retains only in-frame clones and omits some. The data contain around 49,000 clones, 82% of them singletons. The time point denotes: peripheral blood 6 weeks after treatment start. Sample: PBMCs, taken around atezolizumab (anti-PD-L1) treatment. The source is a man in his sixties with urothelial cancer.

This chain joins TRBV5-1 and TRBJ1-1; 12 bases fit TRBD1. V lost 3 bases and J lost 3; bases outside the gene matches: 3. The CDR3 covers 15 residues. CDR1 and CDR2 (germline): SGHRS, YFSETQ. DNA of the CDR3: TGCGCCAGCAGCTCGGGACAGGGGGCTTACACTGAAGCTTTCTTT. Protein product: CASSSGQGAYTEAFF.

The chain employs TRBV19 and TRBJ1-1; D is unresolved. V lost 5 bases to trimming and J lost 10 bases, with 17 bases between them. The CDR3 totals 13 residues. The germline V gene has CDR1 LNHDA and CDR2 SQIVND (reference sequence). CDR3 region: CASSPGNPSGAFF. CDR3 coding DNA: TGTGCCAGTAGTCCGGGGAACCCGTCTGGAGCTTTCTTT.

This chain connects TRBV9 to TRBJ1-2; D ambiguous. Trimming pared 3 bases from V and 4 bases from J, leaving 13 bases between. The CDR3 loop spans 14 amino acids. The germline V gene encodes CDR1 SGDLS and CDR2 YYNGEE. The CDR3 protein is CASSAWGGLYGYTF. CDR3 in DNA: TGTGCCAGCAGCGCGTGGGGAGGGCTCTATGGCTACACCTTC.

This chain joins TRBV5-1 and TRBJ2-7, with TRBD2 matching 8 bases. The J segment lost 5 bases and the V segment lost 4 bases, leaving 11 bases of the junction unmatched. CDR3 length: 15 amino acids. Germline CDR1 and CDR2: SGHRS and YFSETQ. CDR3 residues: CASSPVVAGSDEQYF. Written as DNA, the CDR3 is TGCGCCAGCAGCCCAGTGGTAGCGGGAAGCGACGAGCAGTACTTC.

The chain combines TRBV29-1 with TRBJ1-1; D ambiguous. This CDR3 region has 13 residues. The V gene lost 5 bases and the J gene lost 0 bases, with 10 bases spanning the gap. Germline assignment: CDR1 SQVTM and CDR2 ANQGSEA. In DNA, the CDR3 is TGCAGCGTTCGTGAGGATCTGAACACTGAAGCTTTCTTT. The encoded protein is CSVREDLNTEAFF.

This clone was observed a few times. The chain has TRBV4-1 and TRBJ2-5, with 7 bases matching TRBD2. The CDR3 spans 16 residues. Germline loops: CDR1 MGHRA, CDR2 YSYEKL. J lost 4 bases, V lost 4 bases, and 12 bases had no gene match. The CDR3 spells CASSPILAGLPETQYF. The DNA of the CDR3 is TGCGCCAGCAGCCCGATTTTAGCGGGCCTGCCAGAGACCCAGTACTTC.

The chain couples TRBV11-2 to TRBJ2-7, with D possibly TRBD1 on 6 matching bases. The CDR3 is 13 residues long. Trimming stripped 1 base from V and 5 bases from J, with 9 bases between. CDR1 SGHAT and CDR2 FQNNGV come from the germline V gene. CDR3 nucleotide sequence: TGTGCCAGCAGCTTAGGCAGGGGTGACGAGCAGTACTTC. Protein: CASSLGRGDEQYF.

The gene calls are TRBV4-1 and TRBJ2-7; D ambiguous. Deletions cut 3 bases from V and 3 bases from J, with 3 bases between. The CDR3 spans 11 residues. Germline V gives CDR1 MGHRA, CDR2 YSYEKL. In DNA, the CDR3 is TGCGCCAGCAGCCACCTCTACGAGCAGTACTTC. It codes for CASSHLYEQYF.

This chain links TRBV4-1 with TRBJ2-7; 7 bases line up with TRBD1. The CDR3 is made up of 15 amino acids. Germline-derived CDR1 and CDR2 are MGHRA and YSYEKL. The trim removed 5 bases at V and 6 bases at J, leaving 13 bases unmatched. The DNA of the CDR3 is TGCGCCAGCAGCTCATCGGGACAGTTAACTTCCGAGCAGTACTTC. Protein product: CASSSSGQLTSEQYF.

This chain links TRBV5-6 with TRBJ2-7, with D unclear. The germline V and J ends were trimmed by 0 bases and 7 bases, with 11 bases remaining between them. The CDR3 has 13 amino acids. The germline V gene encodes CDR1 SGHDT and CDR2 YYEEEE. CDR3 nucleotides: TGTGCCAGCAGCTTGGGGGCCTTCGGAGAGCAGTACTTC. Translating gives CASSLGAFGEQYF.

The count of this clone is one. CDR3 nucleotide sequence: TGTGCCAGCAGTTTTCGGGGGTCACCCCTCCACTTT. Its protein is CASSFRGSPLHF. This sequence joins TRBV28 and TRBJ1-6, with a tentative D call TRBD1 (5 bases). This CDR3 region has 12 residues. CDR1 and CDR2 from the germline V gene are MDHEN and SYDVKM. V dropped 3 bases and J dropped 10 bases, with 7 bases sitting between them. The full variable domain, rest sourced from reference TRBV28 and TRBJ1-6, is DVKVTQSSRYLVKRTGEKVFLECVQDMDHENMFWYRQDPGLGLRLIYFSYDVKMKEKGDIPEGYSVSREKKERFSLILESASTNQTSMYLCASSFRGSPLHFGNGTRLTVT.

This clone appeared a single time. The rearrangement links TRBV7-9 to TRBJ2-5; D call uncertain. The J call may be mistaken, given a closer DNA end match to TRBJ2-7. The CDR3 contains 11 residues. Looked up from germline, CDR1 is SEHNR and CDR2 is FQNEAQ (reference sequence). CDR3 in DNA: TGTGCCAGCAGCACATACTACGAGCAGTACTTC. This encodes CASSTYYEQYF.

This clone was seen a single time. The chain employs TRBV2 and TRBJ2-6; perhaps TRBD1 as D (5 bases). Germline V lookup: CDR1 SNHLY, CDR2 FYNNEI. The CDR3 has 14 residues. V was shortened by 4 bases and J by 4 bases, with 8 bases between the two germline ends. CDR3 sequence (DNA): TGTGCCAGCAGTGCGACAGCCGGGGCCAACGTCCTGACTTTC. Residues: CASSATAGANVLTF.

The chain links TRBV2 to TRBJ1-6, with D tentatively TRBD1 (5 bases). Trimming removed 6 bases at V and 7 bases at J, with 22 bases between. There are 17 residues in the CDR3. Looked up from germline, CDR1 is SNHLY and CDR2 is FYNNEI. CDR3 residues: CASRGRGHPGGNSPLHF. The CDR3 DNA sequence: TGTGCCAGCAGAGGGCGAGGACACCCCGGGGGGAATTCACCCCTCCACTTT.

This chain links TRBV19 with TRBJ2-5; weak D call: TRBD1 (5 bases). The V and J ends lost 3 bases and 5 bases respectively, with 13 bases between them. Germline CDR1 and CDR2: LNHDA and SQIVND (reference sequence). The CDR3 has 14 residues. CDR3 loop: CASSIGGAVETQYF. DNA for the CDR3: TGTGCCAGTAGTATTGGTGGGGCAGTCGAGACCCAGTACTTC.

A remark on this clone: At one end the junction does not follow the germline gene, possibly because of a read error. The chain links TRBV7-2 to TRBJ2-2; 7 bases map to TRBD1. Germline-derived CDR1 and CDR2 are SGHTA and FQGNSA. This CDR3 region has 15 residues. The CDR3 nucleotides read TGTGCCAGCAGCCCGAAACAGGGGAACGCCGGGGAGCTGTTTTTT. Amino acids: CASSPKQGNAGELFF.

The chain combines TRBV28 with TRBJ2-7; 10 bases map to TRBD2. CDR3 length equals 14 residues. The germline CDR1 and CDR2 sequences are MDHEN and SYDVKM. Trimming took 7 bases from V and 5 from J; bases not matched to a gene: 8. CDR3 nucleotides: TGTGCCAGCACCGGACTAGCGGCCCTGAACGAGCAGTACTTC. It yields the protein CASTGLAALNEQYF.

This clone was observed a single time. The chain carries TRBV28 and TRBJ2-5, with D perhaps TRBD2 (5 bases). There are 12 residues in the CDR3. Looked up from germline, CDR1 is MDHEN and CDR2 is SYDVKM. V lost 6 bases to trimming and J lost 7 bases, with 12 bases between them. The CDR3 loop is CASSRGSTTQYF. The CDR3 coding sequence is TGTGCCAGCAGCCGGGGTTCAACGACCCAGTACTTC.

The chain uses TRBV10-3 and TRBJ1-1; 8 positions match TRBD1. The ends lost 8 bases at V and 0 bases at J; junction bases unmatched: 2. The germline V gene encodes CDR1 ENHRY and CDR2 SYGVKD. This CDR3 has 13 amino acids. CDR3 bases: TGTGCCATCCAGGACAGGGTGAACACTGAAGCTTTCTTT. Protein sequence: CAIQDRVNTEAFF.

V gene TRBV7-8 combines with J gene TRBJ2-1, with no clear D. Germline CDR1 reads SGHVS; CDR2 reads FQNEAQ. V shed 0 bases and J shed 5 bases, with 5 bases lying between them. The CDR3 covers 13 residues. CDR3 protein: CASSLAAHNEQFF. DNA for the CDR3: TGTGCCAGCAGCTTAGCGGCCCACAATGAGCAGTTCTTC.